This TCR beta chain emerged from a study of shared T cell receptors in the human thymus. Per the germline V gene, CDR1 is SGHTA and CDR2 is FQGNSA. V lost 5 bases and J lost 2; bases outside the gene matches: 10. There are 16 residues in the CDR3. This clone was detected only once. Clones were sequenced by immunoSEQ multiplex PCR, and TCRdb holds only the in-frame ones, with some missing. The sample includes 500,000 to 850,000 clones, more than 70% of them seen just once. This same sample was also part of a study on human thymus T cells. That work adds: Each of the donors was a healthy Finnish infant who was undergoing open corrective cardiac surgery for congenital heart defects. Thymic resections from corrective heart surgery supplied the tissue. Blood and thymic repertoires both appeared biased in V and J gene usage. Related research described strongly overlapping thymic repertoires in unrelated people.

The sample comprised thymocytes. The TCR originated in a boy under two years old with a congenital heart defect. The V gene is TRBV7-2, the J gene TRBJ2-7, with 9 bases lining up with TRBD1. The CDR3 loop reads CASSSRRGTGPYEQYF. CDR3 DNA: TGTGCCAGCAGCAGTCGTAGGGGGACAGGGCCCTACGAGCAGTACTTC.